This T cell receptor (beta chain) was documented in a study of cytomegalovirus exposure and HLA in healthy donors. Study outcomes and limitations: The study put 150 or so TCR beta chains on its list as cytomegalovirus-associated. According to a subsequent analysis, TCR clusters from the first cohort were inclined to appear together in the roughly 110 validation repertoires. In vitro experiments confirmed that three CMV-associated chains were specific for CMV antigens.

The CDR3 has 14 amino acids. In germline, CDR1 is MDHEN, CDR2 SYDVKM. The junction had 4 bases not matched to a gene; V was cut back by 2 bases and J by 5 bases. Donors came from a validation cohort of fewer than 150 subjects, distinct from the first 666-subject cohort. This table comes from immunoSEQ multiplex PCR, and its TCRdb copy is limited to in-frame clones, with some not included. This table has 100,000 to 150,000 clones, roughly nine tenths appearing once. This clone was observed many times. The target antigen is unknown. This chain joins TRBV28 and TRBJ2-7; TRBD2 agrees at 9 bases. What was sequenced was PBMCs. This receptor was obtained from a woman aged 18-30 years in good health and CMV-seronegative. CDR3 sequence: CASSLGREGNEQYF. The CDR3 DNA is TGTGCCAGCAGTTTAGGGCGGGAGGGCAACGAGCAGTACTTC.